The present T cell receptor beta chain was sequenced within a study of T cell repertoires in cytomegalovirus infection. Overall study context: Peptides in the study included HLA-C-restricted and HLA-B-restricted CMV epitopes.

TCRdb redid the calling of the reads with MiXCR, one entry per CDR3 protein. The data show 450,000 to 600,000 distinct CDR3 sequences, roughly 42% seen once. Of note for this clonotype: Antigen: not known. The junction and the germline gene differ at one end; a read error may be behind it.

The CDR3 totals 8 residues. CDR1 is SQVTM and CDR2 is ANQGSEA in the germline V gene. The TCR comes from a human donor in good health (CMV status not recorded). Some clones in this sample may be carry-over from other donors' samples. The source was cultured PBMCs, collected from culture after CMV antigen stimulation. This chain uses TRBV29-1 with TRBJ1-2; D unresolved. The CDR3 region is CSVERSLF. The CDR3 DNA is TGCAGCGTTGAGCGTTCACTCTTC. Full variable domain (outside the CDR3, taken from reference TRBV29-1 and TRBJ1-2): SAVISQKPSRDICQRGTSLTIQCQVDSQVTMMFWYRQQPGQSLTLIATANQGSEATYESGFVIDKFPISRPNLTFSTLTVSNMSPEDSSIYLCSVERSLFGSGTRLTVV.